A single sample is the source of the 5 T cell receptor beta chains below, sequenced in a study of CD8+CD57+ T cells in acquired aplastic anemia. Genomic DNA acted as the template from which TCR beta VDJ combination and CDR3 sequence profiling were carried out. Each CDR3 protein gets one entry after TCRdb re-called the reads with MiXCR. Counted here are roughly 300,000 distinct CDR3 sequences, 45% to 70% occurring once; the ten biggest clones make up roughly 8%. Sequencing was performed on sorted CD4+, CD8+, or CD8+CD57+ T cells (not recorded which) from PBMCs. These receptor sequences come from a human donor with severe aplastic anemia or a healthy control (not recorded which).

The V and J genes are TRBV19 and TRBJ1-4; TRBD1 might be the D (5 bases). Germline assignment: CDR1 LNHDA and CDR2 SQIVND (reference sequence). The V end lost 1 base, the J end lost 7 bases, and 10 bases lay between the germline ends. The CDR3 totals 14 residues. DNA of the CDR3: TGTGCCAGTAGTATAGCCGGGACGGGTGAAAAACTGTTTTTT. Protein product: CASSIAGTGEKLFF.

This clonotype was recorded a few times. One end of the junction is discordant with germline, which a read error may explain. This chain links TRBV4-2 with TRBJ1-2; D is unclear. The CDR3 spans 15 residues. CDR1 is LGHNA, CDR2 YNFKEQ, per germline. In DNA form, the CDR3 reads TGTGCCAGCAGCCTGAGGGAAGGGCGTAATTATGGCCACACCTTC. Protein: CASSLREGRNYGHTF.

This clonotype was counted a few times. At one boundary the junction diverges from the germline segment, which might be a read error. The chain links TRBV5-1 to TRBJ1-5; D is undetermined. The germline CDR1 and CDR2 sequences are SGHRS and YFSETQ. The CDR3 sequence is 11 residues long. The CDR3 spells CASSLEQPQHF. CDR3 sequence (DNA): TGTGCCAGCAGCTTGGAACAGCCCCAGCATTTT.

The CDR3 here is CASSPYKGQETQYF. CDR3 in DNA: TGTGCCAGCAGCCCCTATAAGGGACAAGAGACCCAGTACTTC. The genes are TRBV11-3 and TRBJ2-5; D ambiguous. Germline V gene sequence: CDR1 SGHNT, CDR2 YENEEA. V was pared by 5 bases and J by 2 bases, with 12 bases between. The CDR3 contains 14 residues.

This chain connects TRBV10-3 to TRBJ2-1; 10 nucleotides agree with TRBD2. CDR1 and CDR2 (germline): ENHRY, SYGVKD. The V segment lost 7 bases and the J segment 7 bases; nucleotides outside the gene matches: 10. The CDR3 runs to 15 residues. The CDR3 region has the DNA TGTGCCATCACGGACCCAGCACTAGCGGGAAATGAGCAGTTCTTC. This codes for CAITDPALAGNEQFF.